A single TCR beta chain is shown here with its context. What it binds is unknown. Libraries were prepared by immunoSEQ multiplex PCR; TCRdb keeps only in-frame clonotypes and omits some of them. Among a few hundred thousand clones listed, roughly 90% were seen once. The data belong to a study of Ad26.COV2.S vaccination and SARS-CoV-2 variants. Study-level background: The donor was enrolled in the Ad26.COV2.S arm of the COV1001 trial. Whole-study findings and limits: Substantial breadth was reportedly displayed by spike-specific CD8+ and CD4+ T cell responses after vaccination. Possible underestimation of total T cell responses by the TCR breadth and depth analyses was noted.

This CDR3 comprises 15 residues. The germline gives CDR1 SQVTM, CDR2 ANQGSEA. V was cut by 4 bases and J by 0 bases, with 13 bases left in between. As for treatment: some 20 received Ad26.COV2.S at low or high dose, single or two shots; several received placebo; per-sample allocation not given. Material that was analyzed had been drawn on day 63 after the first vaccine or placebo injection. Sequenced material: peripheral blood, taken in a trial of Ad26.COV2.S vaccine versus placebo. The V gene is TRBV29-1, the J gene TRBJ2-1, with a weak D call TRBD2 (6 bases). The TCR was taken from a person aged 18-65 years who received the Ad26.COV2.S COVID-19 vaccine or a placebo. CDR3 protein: CSVGGGASSYNEQFF. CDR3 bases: TGCAGCGTTGGGGGCGGGGCGAGCTCCTACAATGAGCAGTTCTTC.